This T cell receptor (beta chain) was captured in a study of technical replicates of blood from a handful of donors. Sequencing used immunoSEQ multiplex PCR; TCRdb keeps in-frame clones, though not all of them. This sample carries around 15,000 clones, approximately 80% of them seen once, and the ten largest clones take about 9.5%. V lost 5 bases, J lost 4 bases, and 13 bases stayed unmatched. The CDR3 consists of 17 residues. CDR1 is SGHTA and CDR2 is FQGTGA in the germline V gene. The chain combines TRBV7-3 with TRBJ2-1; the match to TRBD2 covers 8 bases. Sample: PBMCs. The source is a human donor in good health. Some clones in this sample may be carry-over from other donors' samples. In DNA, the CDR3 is TGTGCCAGCAGCCCGACCGGCTTAGCGGGGCGATACAATGAGCAGTTCTTC. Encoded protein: CASSPTGLAGRYNEQFF.